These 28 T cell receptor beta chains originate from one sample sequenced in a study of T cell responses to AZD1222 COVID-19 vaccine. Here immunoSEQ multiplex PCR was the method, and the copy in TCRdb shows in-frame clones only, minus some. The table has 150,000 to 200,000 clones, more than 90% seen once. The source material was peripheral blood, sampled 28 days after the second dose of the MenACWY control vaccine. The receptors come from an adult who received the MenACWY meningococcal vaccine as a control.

The CDR3 reads CASSPQAFAGKTPQHF. CDR3 DNA: TGTGCCAGCTCACCACAGGCTTTCGCGGGTAAGACTCCCCAGCATTTT. The genes are TRBV18 and TRBJ1-5, with D unresolved. V lost 1 base to trimming and J lost 10 bases, with 20 bases between them. CDR1 KGHSH and CDR2 LQKENI come from the germline V gene. CDR3 length equals 16 residues.

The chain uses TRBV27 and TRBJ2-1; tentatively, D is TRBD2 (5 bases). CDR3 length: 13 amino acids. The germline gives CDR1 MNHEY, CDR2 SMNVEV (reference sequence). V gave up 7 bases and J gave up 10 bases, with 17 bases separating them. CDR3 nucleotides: TGTGCCAGCAAGAGTTTGCGACTATCCGAGCAGTTCTTC. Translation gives CASKSLRLSEQFF.

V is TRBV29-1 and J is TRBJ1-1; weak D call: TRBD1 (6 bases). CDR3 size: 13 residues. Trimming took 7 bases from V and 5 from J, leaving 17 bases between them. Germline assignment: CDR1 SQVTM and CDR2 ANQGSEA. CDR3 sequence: CSAGGSRGTEAFF. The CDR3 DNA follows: TGCAGCGCGGGGGGCTCGAGGGGGACTGAAGCTTTCTTT.

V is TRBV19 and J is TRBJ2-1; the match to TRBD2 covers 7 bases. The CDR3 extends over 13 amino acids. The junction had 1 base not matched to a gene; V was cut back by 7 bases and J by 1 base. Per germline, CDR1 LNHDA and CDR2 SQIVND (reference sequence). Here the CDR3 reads CASTSGSYNEQFF. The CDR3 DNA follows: TGTGCCAGTACTAGCGGTTCCTACAATGAGCAGTTCTTC.

CDR3 region: CASSLMASGNEQFF. In DNA form, the CDR3 reads TGTGCCAGCAGCTTAATGGCTAGCGGGAATGAGCAGTTCTTC. The chain combines TRBV7-3 with TRBJ2-1, with TRBD2 identical over 8 bases. Trimming took 1 base from V and 7 from J; bases not matched to a gene: 3. This CDR3 is built from 14 residues. CDR1 is SGHTA, CDR2 FQGTGA, per germline. The complete variable domain, with remaining parts taken from reference TRBV7-3 and TRBJ2-1, reads GAGVSQTPSNKVTEKGKYVELRCDPISGHTALYWYRQSLGQGPEFLIYFQGTGAADDSGLPNDRFFAVRPEGSVSTLKIQRTERGDSAVYLCASSLMASGNEQFFGPGTRLTVL.

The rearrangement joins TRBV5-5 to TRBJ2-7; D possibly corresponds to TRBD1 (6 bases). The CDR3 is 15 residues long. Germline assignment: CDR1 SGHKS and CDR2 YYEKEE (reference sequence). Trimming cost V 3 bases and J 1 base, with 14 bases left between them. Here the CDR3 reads CASSYPGQASYEQYF. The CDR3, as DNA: TGTGCCAGCAGCTATCCGGGACAAGCGTCCTACGAGCAGTACTTC.

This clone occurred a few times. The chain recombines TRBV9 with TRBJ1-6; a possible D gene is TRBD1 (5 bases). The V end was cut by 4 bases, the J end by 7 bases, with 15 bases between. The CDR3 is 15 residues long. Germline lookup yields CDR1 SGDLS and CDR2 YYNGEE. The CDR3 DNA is TGTGCCAGCAGCTTGCAGGTGAGGGGCAATTCACCCCTCCACTTT. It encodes CASSLQVRGNSPLHF.

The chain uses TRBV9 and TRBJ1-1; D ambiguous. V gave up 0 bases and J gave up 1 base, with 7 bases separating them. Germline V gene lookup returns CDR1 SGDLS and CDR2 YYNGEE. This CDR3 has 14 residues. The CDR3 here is CASSVDFGNTEAFF. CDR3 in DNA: TGTGCCAGCAGCGTAGATTTTGGGAACACTGAAGCTTTCTTT.

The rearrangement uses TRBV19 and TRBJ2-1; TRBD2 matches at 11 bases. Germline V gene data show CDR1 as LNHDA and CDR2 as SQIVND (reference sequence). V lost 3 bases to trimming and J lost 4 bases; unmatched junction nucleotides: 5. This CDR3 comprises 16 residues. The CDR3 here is CASSIASGRSYNEQFF. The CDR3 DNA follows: TGTGCCAGTAGTATTGCTAGCGGGAGGTCTTACAATGAGCAGTTCTTC.

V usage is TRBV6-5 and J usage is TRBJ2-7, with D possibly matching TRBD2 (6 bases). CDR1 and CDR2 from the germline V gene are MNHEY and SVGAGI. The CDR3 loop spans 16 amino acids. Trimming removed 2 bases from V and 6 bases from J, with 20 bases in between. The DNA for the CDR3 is TGTGCCAGCAGTTACCCTGGGAGTTGGCGGGGCTGCGAGCAGTACTTC. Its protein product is CASSYPGSWRGCEQYF.

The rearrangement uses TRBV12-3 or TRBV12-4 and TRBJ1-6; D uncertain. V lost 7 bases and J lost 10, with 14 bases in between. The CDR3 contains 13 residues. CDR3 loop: CASNIYVGSPLHF. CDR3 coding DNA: TGTGCCAGCAATATATACGTAGGCTCACCCCTCCACTTT.

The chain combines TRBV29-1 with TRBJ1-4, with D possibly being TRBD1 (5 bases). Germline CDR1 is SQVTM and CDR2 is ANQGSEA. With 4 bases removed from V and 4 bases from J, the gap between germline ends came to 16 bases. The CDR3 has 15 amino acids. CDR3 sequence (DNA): TGCAGCGTTGTAGTCAGGGCGGGTGTTAATGAAAAACTGTTTTTT. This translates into CSVVVRAGVNEKLFF.

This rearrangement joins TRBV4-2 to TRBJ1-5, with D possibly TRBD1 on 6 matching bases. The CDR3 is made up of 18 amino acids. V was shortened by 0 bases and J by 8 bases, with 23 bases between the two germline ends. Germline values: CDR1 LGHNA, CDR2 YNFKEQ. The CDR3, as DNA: TGTGCCAGCAGCCAAGACCCAGGAGGCAGGGGAGGGACGGAGCCCCAGCATTTT. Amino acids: CASSQDPGGRGGTEPQHF.

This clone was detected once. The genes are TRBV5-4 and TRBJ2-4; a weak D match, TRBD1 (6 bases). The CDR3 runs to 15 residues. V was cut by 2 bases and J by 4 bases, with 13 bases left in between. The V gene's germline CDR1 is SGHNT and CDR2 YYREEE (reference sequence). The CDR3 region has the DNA TGTGCCAGCAGCTTAGACGGGACACCAAAAAACATTCAGTACTTC. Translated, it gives CASSLDGTPKNIQYF.

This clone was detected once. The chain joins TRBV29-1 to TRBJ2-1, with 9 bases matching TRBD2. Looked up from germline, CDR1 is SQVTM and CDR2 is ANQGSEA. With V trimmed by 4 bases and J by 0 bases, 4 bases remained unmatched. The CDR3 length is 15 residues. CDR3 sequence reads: CSVGRREGSYNEQFF. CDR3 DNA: TGCAGCGTTGGACGGCGGGAGGGCTCCTACAATGAGCAGTTCTTC.

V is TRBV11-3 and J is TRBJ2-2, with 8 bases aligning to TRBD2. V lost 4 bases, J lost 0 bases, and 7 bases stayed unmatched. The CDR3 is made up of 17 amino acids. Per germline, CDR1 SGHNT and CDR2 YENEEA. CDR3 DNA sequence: TGTGCCAGCAGCTCATATCGCGGGGGGACGAACACCGGGGAGCTGTTTTTT. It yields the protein CASSSYRGGTNTGELFF.

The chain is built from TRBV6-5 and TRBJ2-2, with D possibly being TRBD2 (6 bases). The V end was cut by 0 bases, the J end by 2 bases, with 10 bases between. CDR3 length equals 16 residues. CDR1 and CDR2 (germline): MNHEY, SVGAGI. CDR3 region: CASSYSAGINTGELFF. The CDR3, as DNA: TGTGCCAGCAGTTACTCGGCGGGAATAAACACCGGGGAGCTGTTTTTT.

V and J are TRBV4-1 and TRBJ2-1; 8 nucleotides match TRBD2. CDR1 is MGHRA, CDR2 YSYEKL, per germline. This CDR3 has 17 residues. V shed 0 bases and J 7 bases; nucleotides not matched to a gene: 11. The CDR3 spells CASSQDFYGGRRNEQFF. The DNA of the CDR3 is TGCGCCAGCAGCCAAGACTTCTACGGCGGGAGGCGGAATGAGCAGTTCTTC.

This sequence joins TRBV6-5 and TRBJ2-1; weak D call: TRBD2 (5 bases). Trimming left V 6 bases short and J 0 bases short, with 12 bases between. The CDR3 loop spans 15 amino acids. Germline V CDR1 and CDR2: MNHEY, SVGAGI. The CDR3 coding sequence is TGTGCCAGCAGCTTTGCGGGTAGCTCCTACAATGAGCAGTTCTTC. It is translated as CASSFAGSSYNEQFF.

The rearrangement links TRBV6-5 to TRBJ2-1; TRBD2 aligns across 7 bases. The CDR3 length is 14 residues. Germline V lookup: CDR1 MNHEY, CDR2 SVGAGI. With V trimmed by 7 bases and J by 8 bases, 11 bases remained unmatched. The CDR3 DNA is TGTGCCAGCATAAGGACTAGTAGTGTCGATGAGCAGTTCTTC. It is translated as CASIRTSSVDEQFF.

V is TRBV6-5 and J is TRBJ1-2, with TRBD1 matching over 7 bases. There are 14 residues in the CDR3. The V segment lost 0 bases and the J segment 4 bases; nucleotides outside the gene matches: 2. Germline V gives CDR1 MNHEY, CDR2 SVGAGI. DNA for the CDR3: TGTGCCAGCAGTTACTCAGGGGGCCGCTATGGCTACACCTTC. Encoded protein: CASSYSGGRYGYTF.

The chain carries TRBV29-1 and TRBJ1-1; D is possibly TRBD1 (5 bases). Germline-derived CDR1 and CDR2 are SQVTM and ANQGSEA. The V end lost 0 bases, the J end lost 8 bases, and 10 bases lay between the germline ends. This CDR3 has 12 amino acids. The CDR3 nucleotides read TGCAGCGTTGAAGATGATGACAGCGAAGCTTTCTTT. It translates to CSVEDDDSEAFF.

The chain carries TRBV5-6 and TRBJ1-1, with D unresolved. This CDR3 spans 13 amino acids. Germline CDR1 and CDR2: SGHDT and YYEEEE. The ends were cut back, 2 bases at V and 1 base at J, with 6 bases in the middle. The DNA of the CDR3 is TGTGCCAGCAGCTTTGGGAGGAACACTGAAGCTTTCTTT. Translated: CASSFGRNTEAFF.

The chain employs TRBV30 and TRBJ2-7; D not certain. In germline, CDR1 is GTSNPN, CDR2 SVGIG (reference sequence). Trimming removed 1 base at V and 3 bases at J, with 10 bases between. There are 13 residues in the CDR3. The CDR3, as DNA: TGTGCCTGGAGTGACATTACTATCTACGAGCAGTACTTC. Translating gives CAWSDITIYEQYF.

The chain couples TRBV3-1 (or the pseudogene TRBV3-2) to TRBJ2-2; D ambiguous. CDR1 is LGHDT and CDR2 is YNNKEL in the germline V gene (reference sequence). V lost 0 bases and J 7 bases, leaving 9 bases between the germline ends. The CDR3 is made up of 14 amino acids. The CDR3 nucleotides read TGTGCCAGCAGCCAAGATCAACAGATCGGGGAGCTGTTTTTT. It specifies CASSQDQQIGELFF.

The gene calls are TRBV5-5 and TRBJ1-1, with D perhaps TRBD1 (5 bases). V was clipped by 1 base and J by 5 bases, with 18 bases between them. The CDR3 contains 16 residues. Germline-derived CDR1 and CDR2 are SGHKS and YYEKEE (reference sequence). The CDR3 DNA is TGTGCCAGCAGCTTGTTACCGGGGAGGGGAATGACTGAAGCTTTCTTT. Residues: CASSLLPGRGMTEAFF.

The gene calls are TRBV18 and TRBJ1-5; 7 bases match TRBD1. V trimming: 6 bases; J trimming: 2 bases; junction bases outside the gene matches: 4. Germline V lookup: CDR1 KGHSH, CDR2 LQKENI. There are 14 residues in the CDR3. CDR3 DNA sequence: TGTGCCAGCTCTCAGGGGGGTGGCAATCAGCCCCAGCATTTT. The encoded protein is CASSQGGGNQPQHF.

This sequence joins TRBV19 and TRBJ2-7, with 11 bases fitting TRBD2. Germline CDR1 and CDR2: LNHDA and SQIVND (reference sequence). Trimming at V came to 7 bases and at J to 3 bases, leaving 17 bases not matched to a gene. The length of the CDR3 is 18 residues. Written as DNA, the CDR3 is TGTGCCAGTACCCCCGTCTCGACTAGCGGGGCCCCCCACTACGAGCAGTACTTC. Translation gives CASTPVSTSGAPHYEQYF.